Each of the 3 T cell receptor beta chains below was sequenced from the same sample in a study of cytomegalovirus exposure and HLA in healthy donors (dated by TCRdb to 2015 to 2018). The library was made by the immunoSEQ multiplex PCR assay. For the multiplex PCR, a mixture combining 60 forward primers for TCR Vbeta segments and 13 reverse primers for TCR Jbeta segments was used. TCRdb's version of the immuneACCESS table is confined to in-frame rearrangements and falls short of the full clone set. An unresolved V gene accounts for under half of the shortfall where checked; the remainder is of unknown origin. A total of approximately 89,000 clones appear in this sample, under 80% of them only once. Of the sample, around 9.1% falls within the top ten clones. Sequenced: PBMCs. These receptors all stem from a man between 25 and 39 years old in good health and CMV-seropositive.

This clone showed up just a few times. The chain uses TRBV9 and TRBJ2-5; 7 nucleotides line up with TRBD2. Germline trimming cut 5 bases from V and 2 bases from J; bases unmatched to any gene: 12. Germline-derived CDR1 and CDR2 are SGDLS and YYNGEE. The CDR3 has 16 residues. The chain's CDR3 is CASSGGGASGQETQYF. The DNA for the CDR3 is TGTGCCAGCAGTGGGGGTGGGGCTAGCGGACAAGAGACCCAGTACTTC.

This chain joins TRBV6-5 and TRBJ2-5, with D perhaps TRBD1 (6 bases). Matching the DNA end better, TRBJ2-7 makes the J call doubtful. In germline, CDR1 is MNHEY, CDR2 SVGAGI. The CDR3 sequence is 14 residues long. CDR3 sequence reads: CASSYRQVAYEQYF. The CDR3 nucleotides read TGTGCCAGCAGTTACAGACAGGTAGCCTACGAGCAGTACTTC.

The chain uses TRBV11-2 and TRBJ1-1, with 9 bases lining up with TRBD1. The V segment lost 5 bases and the J segment 3 bases; nucleotides outside the gene matches: 7. The CDR3 extends over 15 amino acids. The germline V gene encodes CDR1 SGHAT and CDR2 FQNNGV. CDR3 DNA: TGTGCCAGCAGCAGAGACAGGGGGAGGGACACTGAAGCTTTCTTT. This gives the protein CASSRDRGRDTEAFF.